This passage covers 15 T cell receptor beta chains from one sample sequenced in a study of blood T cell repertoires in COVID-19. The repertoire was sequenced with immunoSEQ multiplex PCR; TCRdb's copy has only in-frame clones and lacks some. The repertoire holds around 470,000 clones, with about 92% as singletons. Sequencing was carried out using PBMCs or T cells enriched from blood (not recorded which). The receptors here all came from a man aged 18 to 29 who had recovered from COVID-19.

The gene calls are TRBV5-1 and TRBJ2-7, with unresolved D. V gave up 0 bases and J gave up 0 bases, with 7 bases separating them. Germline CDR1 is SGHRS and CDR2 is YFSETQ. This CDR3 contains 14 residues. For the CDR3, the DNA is TGCGCCAGCAGCTTGGACCGAGCCTCCTACGAGCAGTACTTC. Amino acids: CASSLDRASYEQYF.

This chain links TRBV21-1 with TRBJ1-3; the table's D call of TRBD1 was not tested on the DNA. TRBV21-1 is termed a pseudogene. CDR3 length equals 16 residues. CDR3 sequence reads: CASSSRTESSGNTIYF. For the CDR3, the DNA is TGTGCCAGCAGCAGCCGGACAGAAAGCTCTGGAAACACCATATATTTT.

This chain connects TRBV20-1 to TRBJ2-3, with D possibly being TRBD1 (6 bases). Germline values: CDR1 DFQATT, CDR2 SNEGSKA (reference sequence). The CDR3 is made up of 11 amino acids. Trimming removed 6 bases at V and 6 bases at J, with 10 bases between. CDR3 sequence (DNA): TGCAGTGCCCCCCAGGGGGATACGCAGTATTTT. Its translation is CSAPQGDTQYF.

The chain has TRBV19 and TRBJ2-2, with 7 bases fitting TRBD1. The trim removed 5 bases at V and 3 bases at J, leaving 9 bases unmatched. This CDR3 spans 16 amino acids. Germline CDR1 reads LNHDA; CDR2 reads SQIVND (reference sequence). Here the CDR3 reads CASSSRQGPDTGELFF. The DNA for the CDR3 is TGTGCCAGTAGTTCCAGACAGGGCCCGGACACCGGGGAGCTGTTTTTT. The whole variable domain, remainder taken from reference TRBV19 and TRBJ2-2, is DGGITQSPKYLFRKEGQNVTLSCEQNLNHDAMYWYRQDPGQGLRLIYYSQIVNDFQKGDIAEGYSVSREKKESFPLTVTSAQKNPTAFYLCASSSRQGPDTGELFFGEGSRLTVL.

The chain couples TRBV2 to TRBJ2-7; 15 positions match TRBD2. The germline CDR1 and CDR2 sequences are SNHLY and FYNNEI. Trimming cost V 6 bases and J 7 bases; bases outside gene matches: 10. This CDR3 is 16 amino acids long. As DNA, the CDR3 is TGTGCCAGCAGGGAGATGTCGGGACTAGCGGGGGGTGAGCAGTACTTC. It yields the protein CASREMSGLAGGEQYF.

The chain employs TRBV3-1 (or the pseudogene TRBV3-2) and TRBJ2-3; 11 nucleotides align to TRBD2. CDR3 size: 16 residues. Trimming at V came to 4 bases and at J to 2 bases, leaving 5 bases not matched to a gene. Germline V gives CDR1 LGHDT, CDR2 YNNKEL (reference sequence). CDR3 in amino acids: CASSRTSGGNTDTQYF. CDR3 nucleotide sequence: TGTGCCAGCAGCCGTACTAGCGGGGGTAACACAGATACGCAGTATTTT.

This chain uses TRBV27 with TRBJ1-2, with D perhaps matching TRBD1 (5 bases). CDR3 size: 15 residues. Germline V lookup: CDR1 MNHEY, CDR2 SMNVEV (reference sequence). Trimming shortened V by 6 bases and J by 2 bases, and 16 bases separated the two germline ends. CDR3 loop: CASRPSLGGNYGYTF. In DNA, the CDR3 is TGTGCCAGCAGACCCTCTCTGGGGGGGAACTATGGCTACACCTTC.

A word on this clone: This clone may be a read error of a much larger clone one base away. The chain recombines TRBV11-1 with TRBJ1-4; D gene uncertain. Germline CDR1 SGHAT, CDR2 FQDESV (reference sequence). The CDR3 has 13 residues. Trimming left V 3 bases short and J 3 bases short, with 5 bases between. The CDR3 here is CASSFFPNEKLFF. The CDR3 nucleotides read TGTGCCAGCAGCTTCTTTCCTAATGAAAAACTGTTTTTT.

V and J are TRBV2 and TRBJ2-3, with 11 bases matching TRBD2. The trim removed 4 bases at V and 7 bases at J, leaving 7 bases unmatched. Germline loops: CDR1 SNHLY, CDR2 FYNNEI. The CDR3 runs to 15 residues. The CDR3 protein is CASSVETSGVNTQYF. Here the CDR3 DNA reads TGTGCCAGCAGTGTTGAGACTAGCGGGGTGAATACGCAGTATTTT.

The CDR3 is CASSSGYSGNTIYF. The CDR3, as DNA: TGTGCCAGCAGCAGCGGATATTCTGGAAACACCATATATTTT. The V gene is TRBV3-1 (or the pseudogene TRBV3-2), the J gene TRBJ1-3; D uncertain. The germline V and J ends were trimmed by 5 bases and 1 base, with 9 bases remaining between them. Germline CDR1 LGHDT, CDR2 YNNKEL (reference sequence). The CDR3 length is 14 residues.

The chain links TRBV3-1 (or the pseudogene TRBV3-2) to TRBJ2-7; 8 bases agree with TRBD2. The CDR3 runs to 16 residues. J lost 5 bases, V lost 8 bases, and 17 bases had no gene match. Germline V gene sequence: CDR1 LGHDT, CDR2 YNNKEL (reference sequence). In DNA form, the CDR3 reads TGTGCCAGCCGAAATAGTGGCGGGAGGAAGACGGACGAGCAGTACTTC. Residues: CASRNSGGRKTDEQYF.

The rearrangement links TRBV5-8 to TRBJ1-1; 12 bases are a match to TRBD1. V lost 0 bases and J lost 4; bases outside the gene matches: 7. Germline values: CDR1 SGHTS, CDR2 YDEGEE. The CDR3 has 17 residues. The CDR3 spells CASSLVGDRGLSTEAFF. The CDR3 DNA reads TGTGCCAGCAGCTTGGTGGGGGACAGGGGGCTGAGCACTGAAGCTTTCTTT.

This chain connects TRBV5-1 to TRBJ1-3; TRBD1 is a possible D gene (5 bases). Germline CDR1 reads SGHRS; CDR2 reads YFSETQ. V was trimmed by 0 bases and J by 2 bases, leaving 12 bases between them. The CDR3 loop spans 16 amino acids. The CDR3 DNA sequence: TGCGCCAGCAGCTTGGAAGAGGGGAGGACTGGAAACACCATATATTTT. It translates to CASSLEEGRTGNTIYF. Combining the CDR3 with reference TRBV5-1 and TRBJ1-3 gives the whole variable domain KAGVTQTPRYLIKTRGQQVTLSCSPISGHRSVSWYQQTPGQGLQFLFEYFSETQRNKGNFPGRFSGRQFSNSRSEMNVSTLELGDSALYLCASSLEEGRTGNTIYFGEGSWLTVV.

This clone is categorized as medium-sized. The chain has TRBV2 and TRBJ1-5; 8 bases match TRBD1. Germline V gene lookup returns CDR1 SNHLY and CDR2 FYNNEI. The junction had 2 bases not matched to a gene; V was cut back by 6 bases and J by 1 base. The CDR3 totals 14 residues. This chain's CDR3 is CASRDRVSNQPQHF. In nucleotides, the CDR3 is TGTGCCAGCAGGGACAGGGTAAGCAATCAGCCCCAGCATTTT.

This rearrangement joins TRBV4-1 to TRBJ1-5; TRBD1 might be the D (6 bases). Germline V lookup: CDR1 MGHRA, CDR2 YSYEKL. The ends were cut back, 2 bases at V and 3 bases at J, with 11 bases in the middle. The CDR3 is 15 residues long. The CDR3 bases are TGCGCCAGCAGCCAATATCAGGGGATCAATCAGCCCCAGCATTTT. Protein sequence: CASSQYQGINQPQHF.